This T cell receptor (beta chain) emerged from a study of Graves' ophthalmopathy and Graves' hyperthyroidism. Certain patients were not enrolled. These were patients with other autoimmune diseases, uncontrolled infections, pregnancy or lactation. Orbital computed tomography, together with clinical symptoms, serum thyroxine, TRAb and thyroid ultrasound, was used for diagnosis. RNA transcripts served as template for amplifying TCR beta CDR3 sequences. First-round RT-PCR relied on HTBI primers, and a second-round multiplex PCR came next. TCRdb reanalysed the multiplex PCR reads using MiXCR and keeps one entry per CDR3 protein. This table has over a million distinct CDR3 sequences, approximately 35% appearing once. Germline values: CDR1 KGHDR, CDR2 SFDVKD. This CDR3 is built from 14 residues. Comments on this clonotype: The antigen remains undetermined. Mismatch with germline at one junction end may stem from a read error.

General study points: Most expanded thyroid clonotypes above 0.001 frequency also appeared in blood. A roughly 76% specificity and around 89% sensitivity were achieved by a 13-signature model that separated ophthalmopathy from stable hyperthyroidism.

The chain has TRBV24-1 and TRBJ1-4; D gene unclear. This TCR came from an adult man with Graves' hyperthyroidism. Specimen: peripheral blood or thyroid tissue (not recorded which). The CDR3 protein is CATSREATNERLFF. CDR3 DNA: TGTGCCACCAGTCGCGAGGCAACTAATGAAAGACTGTTTTTT.